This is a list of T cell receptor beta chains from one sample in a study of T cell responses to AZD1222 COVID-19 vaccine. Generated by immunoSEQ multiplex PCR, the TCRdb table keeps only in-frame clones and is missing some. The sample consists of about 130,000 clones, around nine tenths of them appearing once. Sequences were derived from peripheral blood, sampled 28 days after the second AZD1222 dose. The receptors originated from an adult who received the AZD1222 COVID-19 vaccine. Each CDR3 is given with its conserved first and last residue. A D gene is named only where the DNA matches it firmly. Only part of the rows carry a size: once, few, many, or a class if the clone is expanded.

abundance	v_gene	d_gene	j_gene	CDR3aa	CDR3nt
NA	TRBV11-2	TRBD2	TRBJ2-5	CASSLFRGLADQETQYF	TGTGCCAGCAGCTTATTTCGGGGACTAGCGGACCAAGAGACCCAGTACTTC
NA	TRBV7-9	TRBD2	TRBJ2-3	CASSLAGASGETQYF	TGTGCCAGCAGCTTAGCGGGCGCTAGCGGGGAAACGCAGTATTTT
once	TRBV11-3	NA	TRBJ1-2	CASSLNIASSLYGYTF	TGTGCCAGCAGCTTAAACATCGCGTCCAGCCTCTATGGCTACACCTTC
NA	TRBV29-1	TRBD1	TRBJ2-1	CSVVDRGPYNEQFF	TGCAGCGTTGTAGACAGGGGCCCCTACAATGAGCAGTTCTTC
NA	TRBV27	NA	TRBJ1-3	CASMGRLSGNTIYF	TGTGCCAGCATGGGTCGCCTCTCTGGAAACACCATATATTTT
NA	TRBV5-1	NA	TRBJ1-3	CASSLGDLTGTGNTIYF	TGCGCCAGCAGCTTGGGAGACCTAACAGGGACTGGAAACACCATATATTTT
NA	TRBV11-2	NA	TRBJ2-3	CASSLDRQSTDTQYF	TGTGCCAGCAGCTTAGATCGGCAAAGCACAGATACGCAGTATTTT
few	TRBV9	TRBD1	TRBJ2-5	CASSIGTAQETQYF	TGTGCCAGCAGCATCGGGACAGCCCAAGAGACCCAGTACTTC
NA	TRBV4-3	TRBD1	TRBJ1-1	CASSQGQGAPHF	TGCGCCAGCAGCCAGGGACAGGGGGCTCCCCATTTT
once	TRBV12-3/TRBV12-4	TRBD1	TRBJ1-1	CASRGDRGTEAFF	TGTGCCAGCCGGGGGGACAGGGGAACTGAAGCTTTCTTT
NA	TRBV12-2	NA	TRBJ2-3	CASRSRRKAGGTDTQYF	TGTGCAAGTCGCTCCCGTAGAAAAGCGGGAGGGACAGATACGCAGTATTTT
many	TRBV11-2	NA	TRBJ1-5	CASSLMSSNQPQHF	TGTGCCAGCAGCCTAATGTCGAGCAATCAGCCCCAGCATTTT
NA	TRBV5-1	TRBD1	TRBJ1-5	CASSPDRGEQPQHF	TGCGCCAGCAGCCCGGACAGGGGAGAGCAGCCCCAGCATTTT
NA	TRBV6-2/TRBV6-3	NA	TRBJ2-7	CASSYMEYEQYF	TGTGCCAGCAGTTATATGGAATACGAGCAGTACTTC
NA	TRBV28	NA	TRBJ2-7	CASCPLWGPQYF	TGTGCCAGCTGCCCACTCTGGGGGCCCCAGTACTTC
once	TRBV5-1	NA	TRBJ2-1	CASSLALVGNNEQFF	TGCGCCAGCAGCTTGGCTCTAGTGGGAAACAATGAGCAGTTCTTC
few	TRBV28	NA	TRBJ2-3	CASSFLSGTDTQYF	TGTGCCAGCAGTTTTCTTAGCGGCACAGATACGCAGTATTTT
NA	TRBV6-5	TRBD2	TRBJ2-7	CASSYGTSGRYEQYF	TGTGCCAGCAGTTACGGTACTAGCGGGAGATACGAGCAGTACTTC
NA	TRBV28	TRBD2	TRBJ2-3	CASSPRTRASGIDTQYF	TGTGCCAGCAGTCCCCGAACGCGGGCTAGCGGGATAGATACGCAGTATTTT
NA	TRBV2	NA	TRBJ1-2	CASRTGDNHGYTF	TGTGCCAGCAGGACGGGGGATAACCATGGCTACACCTTC
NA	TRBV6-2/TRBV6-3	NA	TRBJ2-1	CASSYSLGIDEQFF	TGTGCCAGCAGTTACTCGCTGGGGATCGATGAGCAGTTCTTC
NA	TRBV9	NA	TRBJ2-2	CASSAEMTGNTGELFF	TGTGCCAGCAGCGCAGAGATGACAGGGAACACCGGGGAGCTGTTTTTT
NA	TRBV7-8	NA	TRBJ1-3	CASSLLGPGNTIYF	TGTGCCAGCAGCTTACTTGGCCCTGGAAACACCATATATTTT
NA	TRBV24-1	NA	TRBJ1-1	CATFHVGSTEAFF	TGTGCCACCTTCCACGTGGGTAGCACTGAAGCTTTCTTT
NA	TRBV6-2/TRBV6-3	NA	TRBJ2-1	CASSYLRETNEQFF	TGTGCCAGCAGTTACCTCCGGGAGACGAATGAGCAGTTCTTC
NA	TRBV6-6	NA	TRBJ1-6	CASTPGVGNSPLHF	TGTGCCAGCACTCCAGGGGTGGGCAATTCACCCCTCCACTTT
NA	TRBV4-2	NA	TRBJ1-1	CASSQSGGHTEAFF	TGTGCCAGCAGCCAAAGCGGGGGGCACACTGAAGCTTTCTTT
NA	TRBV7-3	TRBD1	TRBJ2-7	CASSQGQGNEQYF	TGTGCCAGCAGCCAAGGACAGGGAAACGAGCAGTACTTC
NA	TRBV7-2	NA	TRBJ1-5	CASSFGIGGGGNQPQHF	TGTGCCAGCAGCTTTGGGATAGGCGGGGGGGGCAATCAGCCCCAGCATTTT
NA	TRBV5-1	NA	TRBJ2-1	CASTGGTPSYNEQFF	TGCGCCAGCACCGGCGGGACCCCCTCCTACAATGAGCAGTTCTTC
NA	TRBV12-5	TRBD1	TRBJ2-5	CASADSGTGRETQYF	TGTGCTAGTGCCGACTCCGGGACAGGACGAGAGACCCAGTACTTC
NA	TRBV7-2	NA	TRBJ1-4	CASSLFGGSNEKLFF	TGTGCCAGCAGCTTATTCGGGGGTTCTAATGAAAAACTGTTTTTT
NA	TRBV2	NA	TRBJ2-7	CASSEIGRGPTYEQYF	TGTGCCAGCAGTGAAATCGGGCGGGGGCCCACCTACGAGCAGTACTTC
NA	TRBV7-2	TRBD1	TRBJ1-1	CASSPRQGLLAEAFF	TGTGCCAGCAGCCCACGACAGGGGCTGTTGGCTGAAGCTTTCTTT
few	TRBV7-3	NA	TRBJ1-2	CASSLGGSGFDGYTF	TGTGCCAGCAGCTTAGGGGGCTCGGGGTTCGATGGCTACACCTTC